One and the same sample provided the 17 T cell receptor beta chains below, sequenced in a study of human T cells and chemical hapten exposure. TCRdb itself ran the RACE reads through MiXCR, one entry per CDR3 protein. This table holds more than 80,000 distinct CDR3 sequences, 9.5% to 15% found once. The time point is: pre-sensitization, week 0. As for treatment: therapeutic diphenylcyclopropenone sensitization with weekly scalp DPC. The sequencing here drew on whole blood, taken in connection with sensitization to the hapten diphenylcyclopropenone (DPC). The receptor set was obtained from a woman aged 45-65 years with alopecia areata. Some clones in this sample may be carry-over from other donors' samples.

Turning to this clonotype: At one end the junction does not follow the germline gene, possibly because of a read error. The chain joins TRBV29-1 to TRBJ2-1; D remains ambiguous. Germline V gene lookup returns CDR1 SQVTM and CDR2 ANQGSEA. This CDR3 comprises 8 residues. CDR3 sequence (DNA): TGCACCGTTAATGAGCAGTTCTTC. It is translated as CTVNEQFF.

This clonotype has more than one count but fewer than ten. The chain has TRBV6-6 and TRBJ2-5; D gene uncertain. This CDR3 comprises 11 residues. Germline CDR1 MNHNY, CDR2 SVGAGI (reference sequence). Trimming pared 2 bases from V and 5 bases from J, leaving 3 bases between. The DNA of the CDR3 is TGTGCCAGCAGTTACGTGGAGACCCAGTACTTC. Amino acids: CASSYVETQYF.

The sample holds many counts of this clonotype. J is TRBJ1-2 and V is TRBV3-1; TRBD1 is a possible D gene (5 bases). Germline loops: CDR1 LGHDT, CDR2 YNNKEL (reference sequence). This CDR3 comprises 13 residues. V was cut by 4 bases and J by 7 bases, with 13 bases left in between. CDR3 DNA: TGTGCCAGCAGCCCTTCCTCGCAGGGTGGCTACACCTTC. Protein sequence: CASSPSSQGGYTF.

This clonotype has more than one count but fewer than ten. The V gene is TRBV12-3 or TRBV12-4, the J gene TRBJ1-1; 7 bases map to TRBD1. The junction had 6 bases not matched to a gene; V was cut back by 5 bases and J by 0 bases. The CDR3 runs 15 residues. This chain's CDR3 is CASSPRTGMNTEAFF. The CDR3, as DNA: TGTGCCAGCAGTCCTCGGACAGGAATGAACACTGAAGCTTTCTTT.

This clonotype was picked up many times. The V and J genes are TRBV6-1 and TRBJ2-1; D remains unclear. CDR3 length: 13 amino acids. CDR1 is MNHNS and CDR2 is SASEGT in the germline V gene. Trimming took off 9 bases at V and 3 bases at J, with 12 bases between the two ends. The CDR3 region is CASGVQNYNEQFF. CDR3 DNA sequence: TGTGCCAGTGGGGTGCAGAACTACAATGAGCAGTTCTTC.

CDR3: CASSLRPDLAKNIQYF. The CDR3 region has the DNA TGTGCCAGCAGCTTACGGCCAGACCTAGCCAAAAACATTCAGTACTTC. The rearrangement links TRBV7-2 to TRBJ2-4; D is undetermined. Per the germline V gene, CDR1 is SGHTA and CDR2 is FQGNSA. The CDR3 sequence is 16 residues long. V was cut by 2 bases and J by 0 bases, with 11 bases left in between.

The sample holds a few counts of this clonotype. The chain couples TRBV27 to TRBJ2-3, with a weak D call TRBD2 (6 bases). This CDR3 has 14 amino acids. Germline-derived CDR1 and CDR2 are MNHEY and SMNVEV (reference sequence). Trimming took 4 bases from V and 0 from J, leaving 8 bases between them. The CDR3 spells CASSSLASTDTQYF. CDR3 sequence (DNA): TGTGCCAGCAGTTCGCTAGCGAGCACAGATACGCAGTATTTT.

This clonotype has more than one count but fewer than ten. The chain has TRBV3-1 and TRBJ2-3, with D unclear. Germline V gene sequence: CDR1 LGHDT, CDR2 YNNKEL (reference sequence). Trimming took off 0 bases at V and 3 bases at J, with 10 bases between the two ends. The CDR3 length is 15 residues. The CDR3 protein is CASSQDPRRTDTQYF. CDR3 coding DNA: TGTGCCAGCAGCCAAGACCCCCGGAGAACAGATACGCAGTATTTT.

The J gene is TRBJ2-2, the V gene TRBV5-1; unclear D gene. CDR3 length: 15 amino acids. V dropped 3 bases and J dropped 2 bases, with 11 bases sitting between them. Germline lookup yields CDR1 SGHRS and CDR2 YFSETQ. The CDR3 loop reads CASSSWTTNTGELFF. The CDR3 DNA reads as TGCGCCAGCAGCTCGTGGACGACTAACACCGGGGAGCTGTTTTTT.

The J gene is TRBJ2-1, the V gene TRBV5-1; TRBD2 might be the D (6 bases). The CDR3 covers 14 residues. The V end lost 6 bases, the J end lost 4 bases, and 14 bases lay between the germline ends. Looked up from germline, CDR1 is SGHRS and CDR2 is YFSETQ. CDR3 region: CASNRDLSYNEQFF. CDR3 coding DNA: TGCGCCAGCAACCGGGACTTGAGTTACAATGAGCAGTTCTTC.

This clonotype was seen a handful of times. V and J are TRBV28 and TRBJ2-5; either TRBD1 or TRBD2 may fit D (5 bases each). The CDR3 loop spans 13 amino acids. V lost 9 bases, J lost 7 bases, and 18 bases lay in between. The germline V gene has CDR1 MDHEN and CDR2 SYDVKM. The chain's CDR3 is CASTTSGGRTQYF. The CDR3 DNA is TGTGCCAGTACAACTAGTGGGGGAAGGACCCAGTACTTC.

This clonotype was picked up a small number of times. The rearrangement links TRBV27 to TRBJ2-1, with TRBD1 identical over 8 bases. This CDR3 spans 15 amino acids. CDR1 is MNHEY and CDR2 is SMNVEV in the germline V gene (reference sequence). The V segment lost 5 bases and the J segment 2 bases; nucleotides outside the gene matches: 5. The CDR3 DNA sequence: TGTGCCAGCAGTGACAGGGGCACTCCCTACAATGAGCAGTTCTTC. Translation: CASSDRGTPYNEQFF.

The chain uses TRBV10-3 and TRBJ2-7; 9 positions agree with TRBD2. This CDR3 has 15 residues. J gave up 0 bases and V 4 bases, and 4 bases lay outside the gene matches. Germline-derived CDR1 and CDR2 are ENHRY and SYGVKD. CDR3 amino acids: CAISAKREDSYEQYF. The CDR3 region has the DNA TGTGCCATCAGTGCAAAGCGGGAGGACTCCTACGAGCAGTACTTC.

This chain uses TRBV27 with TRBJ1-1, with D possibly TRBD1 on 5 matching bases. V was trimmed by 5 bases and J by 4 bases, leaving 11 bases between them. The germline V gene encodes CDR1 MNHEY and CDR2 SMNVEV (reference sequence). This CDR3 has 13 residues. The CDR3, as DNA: TGTGCCAGCAGTATCTCCGGGGCCACTGAAGCTTTCTTT. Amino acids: CASSISGATEAFF.

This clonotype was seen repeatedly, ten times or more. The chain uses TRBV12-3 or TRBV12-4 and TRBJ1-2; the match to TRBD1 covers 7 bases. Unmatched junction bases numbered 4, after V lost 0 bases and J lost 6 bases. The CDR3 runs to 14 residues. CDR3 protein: CASSLARDRNGYTF. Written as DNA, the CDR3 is TGTGCCAGCAGTTTAGCGCGGGACAGAAATGGCTACACCTTC.

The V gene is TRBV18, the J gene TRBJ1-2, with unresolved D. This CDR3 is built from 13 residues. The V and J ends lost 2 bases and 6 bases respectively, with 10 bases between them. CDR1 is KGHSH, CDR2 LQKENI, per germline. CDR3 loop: CASSPGQIDGYTF. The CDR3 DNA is TGTGCCAGCTCACCAGGGCAGATTGATGGCTACACCTTC.

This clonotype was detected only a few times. This CDR3 is CASSLAQGRGNNEQFF. In DNA form, the CDR3 reads TGTGCCAGCAGCTTAGCGCAGGGGCGGGGGAACAATGAGCAGTTCTTC. V is TRBV7-6 and J is TRBJ2-1; D is perhaps TRBD2 (7 bases). Germline-derived CDR1 and CDR2 are SGHVS and FNYEAQ. With 0 bases removed from V and 5 bases from J, the gap between germline ends came to 14 bases. The CDR3 has 16 residues. Drawing the rest from reference TRBV7-6 and TRBJ2-1, the complete variable domain is GAGVSQSPRYKVTKRGQDVALRCDPISGHVSLYWYRQALGQGPEFLTYFNYEAQQDKSGLPNDRFSAERPEGSISTLTIQRTEQRDSAMYRCASSLAQGRGNNEQFFGPGTRLTVL.